Below, 18 T cell receptor beta chains from the same sample are listed, as sequenced in a study of cytomegalovirus exposure and HLA in healthy donors. A multiplex PCR was run with 60 Vbeta primers and 13 Jbeta primers. Assay: immunoSEQ multiplex PCR; the TCRdb copy retains only in-frame clones and omits some. In the table there are 200,000 to 250,000 clones, 75% to 85% of which are singletons. The material sequenced was PBMCs. These receptors originate from a woman between 40 and 55 years old in good health and CMV-seronegative.

The CDR3 here is CASSAGPSGVYNEQFF. CDR3 nucleotides: TGTGCCAGCAGCGCCGGTCCTAGCGGGGTTTACAATGAGCAGTTCTTC. The chain has TRBV9 and TRBJ2-1; TRBD2 matches at 9 bases. After removal of 3 bases from V and 4 bases from J, the junction contained 8 bases not matched to a gene. Germline CDR1 and CDR2: SGDLS and YYNGEE. The CDR3 spans 16 residues.

CDR3 nucleotides: TGTGCCAGCAGGCGGGAGGGGGTTATTACGCAGTATTTT. It specifies CASRREGVITQYF. The chain recombines TRBV27 with TRBJ2-3; the match to TRBD2 covers 9 bases. This CDR3 has 13 amino acids. J lost 8 bases, V lost 6 bases, and 6 bases had no gene match. CDR1 and CDR2 from the germline V gene are MNHEY and SMNVEV (reference sequence).

CDR3 loop: CASSMSPGQYTGELFF. CDR3 coding DNA: TGTGCCAGTAGTATGAGTCCGGGACAGTACACCGGGGAGCTGTTTTTT. The V and J genes are TRBV19 and TRBJ2-2, with 7 bases that match TRBD1. CDR3 length equals 16 residues. Germline V gene lookup returns CDR1 LNHDA and CDR2 SQIVND (reference sequence). Trimming cost V 3 bases and J 3 bases; bases outside gene matches: 7.

The J gene is TRBJ2-2, the V gene TRBV12-5, with TRBD1 matching over 7 bases. Germline CDR1 is LGHNT and CDR2 is FRNRAP. CDR3 length equals 15 residues. Trimming at V came to 4 bases and at J to 0 bases, leaving 2 bases not matched to a gene. The CDR3 nucleotides read TGTGCTAGTGGTTCCGGGACAGCGAACACCGGGGAGCTGTTTTTT. Amino acids: CASGSGTANTGELFF.

For this clone: An end of the junction differs from the germline gene, which may be a read error. The chain uses TRBV7-9 and TRBJ1-4, with D possibly being TRBD1 (6 bases). The CDR3 has 13 amino acids. Germline CDR1 and CDR2: SEHNR and FQNEAQ (reference sequence). CDR3 sequence reads: CSSSLVGQLELFF. Here the CDR3 DNA reads TGTTCCAGCAGCTTGGTCGGACAGTTAGAACTGTTTTTT.

This clone was observed a single time. V gene TRBV19 combines with J gene TRBJ1-5; no firm D call. Germline V gene data show CDR1 as LNHDA and CDR2 as SQIVND (reference sequence). CDR3 length equals 19 residues. Trimming shortened V by 1 base and J by 0 bases, and 19 bases separated the two germline ends. Here the CDR3 DNA reads TGTGCCAGTAGTATAGCTTCGGGAGGCGGACTTTATAGCAATCAGCCCCAGCATTTT. Translating gives CASSIASGGGLYSNQPQHF.

The chain is built from TRBV4-1 and TRBJ2-7, with no clear D. The V end was cut by 0 bases, the J end by 4 bases, with 7 bases between. The CDR3 contains 13 residues. Germline assignment: CDR1 MGHRA and CDR2 YSYEKL. The CDR3 nucleotides are TGCGCCAGCAGCCAAGACAACTTTTACGAGCAGTACTTC. Amino acid sequence: CASSQDNFYEQYF.

The J gene is TRBJ1-5, the V gene TRBV4-1, with a weak D call TRBD1 (6 bases). Germline V CDR1 and CDR2: MGHRA, YSYEKL. The CDR3 extends over 15 amino acids. The germline V and J ends were trimmed by 8 bases and 0 bases, with 14 bases remaining between them. The DNA for the CDR3 is TGCGCCAGCCGAGAGGGACACAATAGCAATCAGCCCCAGCATTTT. It codes for CASREGHNSNQPQHF.

The chain employs TRBV9 and TRBJ2-7; 7 bases fit TRBD1. The CDR3 runs 15 residues. V dropped 0 bases and J dropped 4; count of bases not matched to a gene: 7. Germline CDR1 SGDLS, CDR2 YYNGEE. CDR3 in amino acids: CASSVAGTERYEQYF. The CDR3 bases are TGTGCCAGCAGCGTAGCCGGGACAGAAAGATACGAGCAGTACTTC.

The chain has TRBV28 and TRBJ2-7; 7 bases fit TRBD1. Looked up from germline, CDR1 is MDHEN and CDR2 is SYDVKM. Trimming cost V 3 bases and J 3 bases; bases outside gene matches: 5. CDR3 length: 14 residues. DNA of the CDR3: TGTGCCAGCAGTTTTCTCGGGACAGACTACGAGCAGTACTTC. This sequence encodes CASSFLGTDYEQYF. The full variable domain, with the rest looked up from reference TRBV28 and TRBJ2-7, is DVKVTQSSRYLVKRTGEKVFLECVQDMDHENMFWYRQDPGLGLRLIYFSYDVKMKEKGDIPEGYSVSREKKERFSLILESASTNQTSMYLCASSFLGTDYEQYFGPGTRLTVT.

This chain connects TRBV4-1 to TRBJ2-1; D is possibly TRBD1 (5 bases). This CDR3 has 16 residues. From germline, CDR1 is MGHRA and CDR2 YSYEKL. V shed 7 bases and J shed 3 bases, with 19 bases lying between them. For the CDR3, the DNA is TGCGCCAGCACGGGCGGAAAGGGGCGCAACTACAATGAGCAGTTCTTC. Translated, it gives CASTGGKGRNYNEQFF.

The rearrangement links TRBV27 to TRBJ2-7; 10 bases map to TRBD2. Germline V gene lookup returns CDR1 MNHEY and CDR2 SMNVEV (reference sequence). This CDR3 comprises 14 residues. Trimming removed 10 bases from V and 7 bases from J; junction bases left unmatched: 13. The CDR3 DNA is TGTGCCACCGGTAGGACTAGCGGAGTGGAGGAGCAGTACTTC. It translates to CATGRTSGVEEQYF.

In DNA form, the CDR3 reads TGTGCCAGCAGCTTAGCTCCTCCCTACGAGCAGTACTTC. Translated, it gives CASSLAPPYEQYF. The V gene is TRBV11-3, the J gene TRBJ2-5; D unclear. The J call may be in error: the DNA end matches TRBJ2-7 better. The CDR3 sequence is 13 residues long. Germline CDR1 is SGHNT and CDR2 is YENEEA.

This rearrangement joins TRBV4-1 to TRBJ2-1, with a possible D match to TRBD1 (6 bases). Germline V gene sequence: CDR1 MGHRA, CDR2 YSYEKL. V was cut by 1 base and J by 3 bases, with 13 bases left in between. This CDR3 is built from 16 residues. The CDR3 protein is CASSQGATGHYNEQFF. CDR3 sequence (DNA): TGCGCCAGCAGCCAAGGAGCCACGGGACACTACAATGAGCAGTTCTTC.

The V call is TRBV4-1, the J call TRBJ2-1, with TRBD1 identical over 8 bases. J gave up 0 bases and V 4 bases, and 11 bases lay outside the gene matches. The CDR3 spans 18 residues. The V gene's germline CDR1 is MGHRA and CDR2 YSYEKL. The DNA of the CDR3 is TGCGCCAGCAGCCGCCAGTTCTGGGGGACAGGCTCCTACAATGAGCAGTTCTTC. Its translation: CASSRQFWGTGSYNEQFF.

This clone was seen more than once but under ten times. The rearrangement links TRBV27 to TRBJ1-2; D is perhaps TRBD1 (6 bases). CDR1 MNHEY and CDR2 SMNVEV come from the germline V gene (reference sequence). V lost 7 bases, J lost 2 bases, and 11 bases lay in between. The CDR3 is made up of 13 amino acids. DNA of the CDR3: TGTGCCAGCAAACTGCAGGGGAACTATGGCTACACCTTC. Its translation: CASKLQGNYGYTF.

J is TRBJ2-7 and V is TRBV5-4, with a tentative D call TRBD1 (7 bases). Germline CDR1 reads SGHNT; CDR2 reads YYREEE (reference sequence). The ends were cut back, 4 bases at V and 5 bases at J, with 16 bases in the middle. The CDR3 loop spans 14 amino acids. As DNA, the CDR3 is TGTGCCAGCAGCGCGGGGACAGCGATACACGAGCAGTACTTC. This gives the protein CASSAGTAIHEQYF.

The V gene is TRBV20-1, the J gene TRBJ2-7; D is undetermined. The V and J ends lost 6 bases and 4 bases respectively, with 10 bases between them. Germline CDR1 and CDR2: DFQATT and SNEGSKA (reference sequence). The CDR3 totals 11 residues. As DNA, the CDR3 is TGCAGTGCGGAGTTACCTTACGAGCAGTACTTC. As protein: CSAELPYEQYF.